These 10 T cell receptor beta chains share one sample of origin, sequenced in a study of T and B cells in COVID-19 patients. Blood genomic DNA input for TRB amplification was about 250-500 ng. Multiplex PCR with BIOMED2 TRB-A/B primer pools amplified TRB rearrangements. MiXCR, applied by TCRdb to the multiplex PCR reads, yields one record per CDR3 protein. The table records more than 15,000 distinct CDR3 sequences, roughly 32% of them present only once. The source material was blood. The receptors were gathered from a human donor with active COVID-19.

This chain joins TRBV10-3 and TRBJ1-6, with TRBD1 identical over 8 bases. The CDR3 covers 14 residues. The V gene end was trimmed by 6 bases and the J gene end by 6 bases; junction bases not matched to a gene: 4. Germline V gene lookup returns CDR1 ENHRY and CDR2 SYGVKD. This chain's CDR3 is CAIRLDRVNSPLHF. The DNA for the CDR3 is TGTGCCATCAGGCTGGACAGGGTTAATTCACCCCTCCACTTT.

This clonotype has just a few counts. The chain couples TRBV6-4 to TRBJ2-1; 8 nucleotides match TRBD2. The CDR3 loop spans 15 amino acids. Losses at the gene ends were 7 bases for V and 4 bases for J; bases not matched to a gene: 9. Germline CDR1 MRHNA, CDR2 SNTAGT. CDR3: CASKASGGDYNEQFF. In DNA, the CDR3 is TGTGCCAGCAAGGCAAGCGGGGGAGATTACAATGAGCAGTTCTTC.

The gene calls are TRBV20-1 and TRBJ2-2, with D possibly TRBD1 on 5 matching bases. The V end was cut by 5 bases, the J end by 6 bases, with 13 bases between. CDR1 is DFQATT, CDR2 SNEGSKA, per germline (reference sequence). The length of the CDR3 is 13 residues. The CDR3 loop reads CSALTTGPGELFF. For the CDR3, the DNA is TGCAGTGCTCTAACCACAGGTCCCGGGGAGCTGTTTTTT.

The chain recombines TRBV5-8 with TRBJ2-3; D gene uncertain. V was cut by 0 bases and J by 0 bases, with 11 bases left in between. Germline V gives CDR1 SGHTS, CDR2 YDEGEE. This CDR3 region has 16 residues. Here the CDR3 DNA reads TGTGCCAGCAGCTTGGGTCCAGGTCTAAGCACAGATACGCAGTATTTT. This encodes CASSLGPGLSTDTQYF.

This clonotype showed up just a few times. CDR3 nucleotides: TGTGCCAGCAGTTACTGGGAGAACACTGAAGCTTTCTTT. Translation: CASSYWENTEAFF. The gene calls are TRBV6-2 or TRBV6-3 and TRBJ1-1; D not resolved. The CDR3 spans 13 residues. The V end was cut by 1 base, the J end by 1 base, with 4 bases between. Germline CDR1 and CDR2: MNHEY and SVGEGT.

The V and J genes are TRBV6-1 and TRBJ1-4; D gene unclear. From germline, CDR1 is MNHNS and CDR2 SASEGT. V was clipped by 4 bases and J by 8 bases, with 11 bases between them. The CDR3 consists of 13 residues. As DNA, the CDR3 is TGTGCCAGCAGTGGGGAGTGGTGGGAAAAACTGTTTTTT. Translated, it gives CASSGEWWEKLFF.

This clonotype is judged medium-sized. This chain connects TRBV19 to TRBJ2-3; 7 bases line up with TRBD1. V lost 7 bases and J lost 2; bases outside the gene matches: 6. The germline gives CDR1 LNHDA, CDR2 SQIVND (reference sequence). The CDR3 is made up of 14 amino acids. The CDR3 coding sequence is TGTGCCAGTACTCCCGGGACAGTCACAGATACGCAGTATTTT. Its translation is CASTPGTVTDTQYF.

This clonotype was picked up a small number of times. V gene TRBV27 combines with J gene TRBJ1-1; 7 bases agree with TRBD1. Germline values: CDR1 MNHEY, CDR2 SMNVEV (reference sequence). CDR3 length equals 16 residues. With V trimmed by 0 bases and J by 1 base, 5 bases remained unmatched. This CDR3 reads CASSLSGTARNTEAFF. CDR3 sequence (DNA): TGTGCCAGCAGTTTATCGGGGACAGCCAGGAACACTGAAGCTTTCTTT.

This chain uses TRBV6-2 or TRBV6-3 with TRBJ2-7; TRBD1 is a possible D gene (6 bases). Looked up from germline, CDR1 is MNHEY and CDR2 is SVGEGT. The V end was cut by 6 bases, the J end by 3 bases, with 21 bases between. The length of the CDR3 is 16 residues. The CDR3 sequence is CASSSTTTGLVYEQYF. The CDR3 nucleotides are TGTGCCAGCAGCTCTACCACGACAGGACTTGTCTACGAGCAGTACTTC.

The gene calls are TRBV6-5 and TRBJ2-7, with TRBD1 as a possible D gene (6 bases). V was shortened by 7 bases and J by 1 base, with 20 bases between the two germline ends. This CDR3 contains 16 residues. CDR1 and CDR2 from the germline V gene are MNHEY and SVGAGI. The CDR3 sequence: CASKAGAPQYSYEQYF. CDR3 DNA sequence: TGTGCCAGCAAGGCAGGGGCCCCCCAGTATTCCTACGAGCAGTACTTC.